A single sample is the source of the 19 T cell receptor beta chains below, sequenced in a study of shared clonotypes between healthy human individuals. Only in-frame clones appear in the TCRdb table, and some are missing; sequencing was by immunoSEQ multiplex PCR. The table shows 2.3 million or so clones, with over 90% occurring only once. Specimen: naive CD4+ T cells from PBMCs. The subset here: CD45RA+ positively selected. The receptor set was obtained from a man aged 18 to 29 in good health. Some clones in this sample may be carry-over from other donors' samples.

J is TRBJ1-3 and V is TRBV19, with D perhaps TRBD1 (6 bases). Germline CDR1 and CDR2: LNHDA and SQIVND (reference sequence). V lost 3 bases, J lost 0 bases, and 15 bases lay in between. This CDR3 is built from 17 residues. CDR3 sequence: CASSMWYRVVSGNTIYF. The CDR3 bases are TGTGCCAGTAGTATGTGGTACAGGGTCGTCTCTGGAAACACCATATATTTT.

The chain couples TRBV28 to TRBJ2-6; no firm D call. CDR1 MDHEN and CDR2 SYDVKM come from the germline V gene. The V and J ends lost 3 bases and 4 bases respectively, with 25 bases between them. The CDR3 runs 20 residues. The chain's CDR3 is CASSLPPGGVSVRGANVLTF. The CDR3 DNA follows: TGTGCCAGCAGTTTGCCCCCCGGTGGGGTAAGCGTGAGAGGGGCCAACGTCCTGACTTTC.

The chain uses TRBV7-9 and TRBJ2-1; tentative D call: TRBD2 (5 bases). This CDR3 contains 16 residues. The ends were cut back, 2 bases at V and 2 bases at J, with 13 bases in the middle. Germline V gene lookup returns CDR1 SEHNR and CDR2 FQNEAQ (reference sequence). The CDR3 is CASSLPNSEAYNEQFF. DNA of the CDR3: TGTGCCAGCAGCTTACCCAATAGCGAGGCCTACAATGAGCAGTTCTTC.

The chain joins TRBV28 to TRBJ1-2; a possible D gene is TRBD1 (6 bases). Per the germline V gene, CDR1 is MDHEN and CDR2 is SYDVKM. V shed 7 bases and J shed 8 bases, with 20 bases lying between them. The CDR3 is made up of 14 amino acids. CDR3 nucleotide sequence: TGTGCCAGCACAAGCAGGGGTATTTCTGGCGGCTACACCTTC. It specifies CASTSRGISGGYTF.

The V call is TRBV28, the J call TRBJ2-7; TRBD1 matches at 9 bases. The V gene end was trimmed by 4 bases and the J gene end by 2 bases; junction bases not matched to a gene: 9. Germline lookup yields CDR1 MDHEN and CDR2 SYDVKM. CDR3 length: 16 amino acids. The CDR3 coding sequence is TGTGCCAGCAGTTCGTTTCGGGACAGGGCTCCCTACGAGCAGTACTTC. This encodes CASSSFRDRAPYEQYF.

The chain uses TRBV19 and TRBJ1-1; D call uncertain. This CDR3 comprises 13 residues. Between the trimmed V and J ends, which lost 2 bases and 3 bases, there was a span of 7 bases. Germline V CDR1 and CDR2: LNHDA, SQIVND (reference sequence). Here the CDR3 DNA reads TGTGCCAGTAGTATACCCGCATACACTGAAGCTTTCTTT. Residues: CASSIPAYTEAFF.

The chain combines TRBV7-9 with TRBJ2-3, with TRBD2 identical over 7 bases. V gave up 3 bases and J gave up 2 bases; unmatched junction bases: 8. CDR1 is SEHNR, CDR2 FQNEAQ, per germline (reference sequence). The CDR3 contains 16 residues. The CDR3: CASSFPAGTVTDTQYF. In DNA form, the CDR3 reads TGTGCCAGCAGCTTCCCAGCGGGAACCGTCACAGATACGCAGTATTTT. Looking up the rest from reference TRBV7-9 and TRBJ2-3 gives the full variable domain: DTGVSQNPRHKITKRGQNVTFRCDPISEHNRLYWYRQTLGQGPEFLTYFQNEAQLEKSRLLSDRFSAERPKGSFSTLEIQRTEQGDSAMYLCASSFPAGTVTDTQYFGPGTRLTVL.

This chain links TRBV18 with TRBJ2-5; D may be TRBD2 (5 bases). In germline, CDR1 is KGHSH, CDR2 LQKENI. CDR3 length: 14 amino acids. V was shortened by 0 bases and J by 7 bases, with 12 bases between the two germline ends. CDR3 DNA: TGTGCCAGCTCACCACCGGGGAGCAAGGGGACCCAGTACTTC. It specifies CASSPPGSKGTQYF.

The chain combines TRBV9 with TRBJ2-7; 9 positions match TRBD2. CDR1 SGDLS and CDR2 YYNGEE come from the germline V gene. With V trimmed by 0 bases and J by 3 bases, 7 bases remained unmatched. This CDR3 comprises 16 residues. CDR3 region: CASSVGPLAGNYEQYF. DNA of the CDR3: TGTGCCAGCAGCGTAGGGCCCCTAGCGGGGAACTACGAGCAGTACTTC.

This sequence joins TRBV5-8 and TRBJ2-2; 8 positions match TRBD1. Trimming removed 5 bases from V and 4 bases from J; junction bases left unmatched: 13. The germline CDR1 and CDR2 sequences are SGHTS and YDEGEE. The CDR3 spans 17 residues. CDR3 coding DNA: TGTGCCAGCAGTCTTAGGACAGGGCTGTTTCGCACCGGGGAGCTGTTTTTT. Its protein product is CASSLRTGLFRTGELFF.

The chain employs TRBV4-2 and TRBJ2-7; D could derive from TRBD1 or TRBD2 (5 bases each). CDR3 length: 16 amino acids. Between the trimmed V and J ends, which lost 0 bases and 9 bases, there was a span of 21 bases. Germline V CDR1 and CDR2: LGHNA, YNFKEQ. CDR3 nucleotide sequence: TGTGCCAGCAGCCAAGATCTGGGGACCCCGACTCGGGTGCAGTACTTC. It yields the protein CASSQDLGTPTRVQYF.

This clone showed up just once. V usage is TRBV7-3 and J usage is TRBJ1-1; the D gene is possibly TRBD1 (6 bases). Germline V gives CDR1 SGHTA, CDR2 FQGTGA. The CDR3 consists of 14 residues. Trimming left V 5 bases short and J 4 bases short, with 14 bases between. The CDR3 protein is CASSQGQGITEAFF. For the CDR3, the DNA is TGTGCCAGCAGCCAAGGGCAGGGGATCACTGAAGCTTTCTTT.

The chain carries TRBV25-1 and TRBJ2-1, with TRBD2 matching 12 bases. The CDR3 covers 15 residues. The V gene end was trimmed by 5 bases and the J gene end by 9 bases; junction bases not matched to a gene: 8. Germline V gene sequence: CDR1 MGHDK, CDR2 SYGVNS. CDR3 sequence reads: CASSQRLAGAVEQFF. CDR3 bases: TGTGCCAGCAGTCAACGACTAGCGGGAGCGGTTGAGCAGTTCTTC.

This clone was seen only a few times. V and J are TRBV28 and TRBJ1-2; D might be TRBD1 (6 bases). Trimming pared 3 bases from V and 7 bases from J, leaving 12 bases between. CDR1 and CDR2 from the germline V gene are MDHEN and SYDVKM. The length of the CDR3 is 13 residues. The CDR3 region has the DNA TGTGCCAGCAGTTTTTTGGGGGCGGTTGGCTACACCTTC. Encoded protein: CASSFLGAVGYTF.

The V gene is TRBV28, the J gene TRBJ2-7; 11 positions agree with TRBD2. The V and J ends lost 4 bases and 1 base, in that order; junction bases with no gene match: 3. CDR3 length: 15 residues. Per the germline V gene, CDR1 is MDHEN and CDR2 is SYDVKM. The CDR3 DNA reads as TGTGCCAGCAGTTCCCTAGCGGGAGGTTCCTACGAGCAGTACTTC. It yields the protein CASSSLAGGSYEQYF.

This chain joins TRBV6-5 and TRBJ1-1, with 7 bases identical to TRBD1. This CDR3 contains 13 residues. CDR1 MNHEY and CDR2 SVGAGI come from the germline V gene. Trimming at V came to 8 bases and at J to 5 bases, leaving 8 bases not matched to a gene. The CDR3 DNA reads as TGTGCCAGCGAGGACAGGCCGAGGACTGAAGCTTTCTTT. Protein: CASEDRPRTEAFF.

The rearrangement links TRBV6-5 to TRBJ2-5; D not certain. This CDR3 is built from 12 residues. Germline assignment: CDR1 MNHEY and CDR2 SVGAGI. V was pared by 2 bases and J by 7 bases, with 8 bases between. Here the CDR3 reads CASSYGTGTQYF. Written as DNA, the CDR3 is TGTGCCAGCAGTTACGGTACGGGGACCCAGTACTTC.

This chain links TRBV11-1 with TRBJ2-5; tentatively, D is TRBD1 or TRBD2 (5 bases each). Trimming took 0 bases from V and 5 from J, leaving 10 bases between them. The germline V gene has CDR1 SGHAT and CDR2 FQDESV (reference sequence). CDR3 length: 14 amino acids. Written as DNA, the CDR3 is TGTGCCAGCAGCTTAGCCCCAGGGACGGAGACCCAGTACTTC. Translating gives CASSLAPGTETQYF.

The chain links TRBV6-4 to TRBJ2-3; D may be TRBD2 (6 bases). Trimming removed 4 bases at V and 3 bases at J, with 11 bases between. From germline, CDR1 is MRHNA and CDR2 SNTAGT. This CDR3 region has 14 residues. CDR3 DNA: TGTGCCAGCAGTGGACGGAGCGGGACAGATACGCAGTATTTT. Protein sequence: CASSGRSGTDTQYF.